The 29 T cell receptor beta chains listed next were all sequenced from one sample in a study of T cells after yellow fever vaccination. Each CDR3 protein gets one entry after TCRdb re-called the 5' RACE reads with MiXCR. The sample comprises 340,000 or so distinct CDR3 sequences, around 13% of which are singletons, and 3% to 4% rests with the top ten. The sample here was CD4+ T cells sorted from PBMCs, taken 15 days after the yellow fever booster vaccination. The receptors were gathered from a man younger than 35 who received the YFV17D yellow fever vaccine.

The chain links TRBV9 to TRBJ2-1; D is unclear. V was cut by 0 bases and J by 3 bases, with 10 bases left in between. CDR1 and CDR2 (germline): SGDLS, YYNGEE. This CDR3 is 15 amino acids long. CDR3 bases: TGTGCCAGCAGCGTAGGGCCAGGCAACTACAATGAGCAGTTCTTC. Encoded protein: CASSVGPGNYNEQFF.

This clonotype was detected only a few times. The V and J genes are TRBV5-4 and TRBJ2-5; a weak D match, TRBD2 (6 bases). CDR1 is SGHNT, CDR2 YYREEE, per germline (reference sequence). The CDR3 spans 12 residues. V lost 4 bases, J lost 5 bases, and 9 bases lay in between. The CDR3 coding sequence is TGTGCCAGCAGCCGGGACTTGGAGACCCAGTACTTC. It specifies CASSRDLETQYF.

The CDR3 coding sequence is TGTGCCAGCAGGACCGGGACAGGTAACAATGAGCAGTTCTTC. Translated, it gives CASRTGTGNNEQFF. This chain connects TRBV12-3 or TRBV12-4 to TRBJ2-1; 8 bases are a match to TRBD1. The V gene end was trimmed by 6 bases and the J gene end by 5 bases; junction bases not matched to a gene: 6. There are 14 residues in the CDR3.

The chain couples TRBV7-2 to TRBJ1-5; 9 nucleotides align to TRBD1. J lost 4 bases, V lost 5 bases, and 15 bases had no gene match. This CDR3 is built from 18 residues. Per the germline V gene, CDR1 is SGHTA and CDR2 is FQGNSA. The CDR3 DNA is TGTGCCAGCAGCCCACGAGGGACAGGGAATAGTATTAATCAGCCCCAGCATTTT. It is translated as CASSPRGTGNSINQPQHF.

The chain uses TRBV23-1 and TRBJ2-5; 7 positions match TRBD2. TRBV23-1 falls under the ORF class, with uncertain function. After removal of 2 bases from V and 5 bases from J, the junction contained 8 bases not matched to a gene. The CDR3 spans 15 residues. The CDR3 sequence is CASSQPWGGRETQYF. The CDR3 DNA sequence: TGCGCCAGCAGTCAACCGTGGGGGGGTCGGGAGACCCAGTACTTC.

The rearrangement links TRBV9 to TRBJ2-2; TRBD2 matches 7 bases. Unmatched junction bases numbered 3, after V lost 0 bases and J lost 1 base. Germline V gives CDR1 SGDLS, CDR2 YYNGEE. The length of the CDR3 is 16 residues. CDR3 sequence (DNA): TGTGCCAGCAGCGTAGGGGAGGGCAGGAACACCGGGGAGCTGTTTTTT. Translating it yields CASSVGEGRNTGELFF. Filled out from reference TRBV9 and TRBJ2-2, the complete variable domain reads DSGVTQTPKHLITATGQRVTLRCSPRSGDLSVYWYQQSLDQGLQFLIQYYNGEERAKGNILERFSAQQFPDLHSELNLSSLELGDSALYFCASSVGEGRNTGELFFGEGSRLTVL.

This clonotype came up a few times. The J gene is TRBJ1-6, the V gene TRBV4-3; D not resolved. V shed 0 bases and J shed 7 bases, with 16 bases lying between them. Germline V gene sequence: CDR1 LGHNA, CDR2 YSLEER. The CDR3 loop spans 17 amino acids. This CDR3 is CASSQDSATAWNSPLHF. The CDR3 DNA follows: TGCGCCAGCAGCCAAGATAGCGCTACTGCGTGGAATTCACCCCTCCACTTT.

This clonotype was picked up many times. This rearrangement joins TRBV7-2 to TRBJ2-2, with 7 positions matching TRBD1. Trimming cost V 5 bases and J 5 bases; bases outside gene matches: 2. The CDR3 consists of 13 residues. Germline CDR1 reads SGHTA; CDR2 reads FQGNSA. Written as DNA, the CDR3 is TGTGCCAGCAGCACGACAGGGACCGGGGAGCTGTTTTTT. It is translated as CASSTTGTGELFF.

Only one count was recorded for this clonotype. V is TRBV3-1 and J is TRBJ2-7; perhaps TRBD1 as D (5 bases). The CDR3 runs to 15 residues. The germline V gene encodes CDR1 LGHDT and CDR2 YNNKEL (reference sequence). Trimming shortened V by 6 bases and J by 5 bases, and 20 bases separated the two germline ends. DNA for the CDR3: TGTGCCAGCAGTGGGGCAAGTCTTATGTGGAACGAGCAGTACTTC. This encodes CASSGASLMWNEQYF.

The gene calls are TRBV9 and TRBJ2-5; the match to TRBD2 covers 11 bases. J lost 0 bases, V lost 4 bases, and 5 bases had no gene match. CDR1 SGDLS and CDR2 YYNGEE come from the germline V gene. The length of the CDR3 is 16 residues. CDR3 DNA sequence: TGTGCCAGCAGCTTGGGACTAGCGGCGAACCAAGAGACCCAGTACTTC. Its protein is CASSLGLAANQETQYF.

This sequence joins TRBV2 and TRBJ2-3, with 10 bases identical to TRBD2. The CDR3 is 16 amino acids. Trimming at V came to 4 bases and at J to 0 bases, leaving 4 bases not matched to a gene. Germline V gene sequence: CDR1 SNHLY, CDR2 FYNNEI. The CDR3 sequence: CASSVTSGASTDTQYF. The CDR3 DNA sequence: TGTGCCAGCAGTGTAACTAGCGGGGCCAGCACAGATACGCAGTATTTT.

The V gene is TRBV11-2, the J gene TRBJ1-1, with no clear D. Germline CDR1 and CDR2: SGHAT and FQNNGV. The germline V and J ends were trimmed by 3 bases and 0 bases, with 11 bases remaining between them. CDR3 length: 15 residues. In DNA, the CDR3 is TGTGCCAGCAGCTTCGAGGACCGCATGAACACTGAAGCTTTCTTT. This gives the protein CASSFEDRMNTEAFF.

The rearrangement links TRBV7-2 to TRBJ2-7, with 11 nucleotides matching TRBD2. This CDR3 has 19 amino acids. Germline V gene lookup returns CDR1 SGHTA and CDR2 FQGNSA. The V segment lost 5 bases and the J segment 4 bases; nucleotides outside the gene matches: 19. The CDR3 here is CASSNLYRASGGPGYEQYF. The CDR3 bases are TGTGCCAGCAGCAATTTATATAGGGCTAGCGGGGGGCCTGGGTACGAGCAGTACTTC.

To note about this clonotype: At one of its ends the junction is not consistent with the germline gene, which may arise from a read error. The chain is built from TRBV7-6 and TRBJ2-1; 8 bases are shared with TRBD1. Looked up from germline, CDR1 is SGHVS and CDR2 is FNYEAQ. The CDR3 is 14 residues long. CDR3 sequence: CASSLDRGYSEQFF. DNA of the CDR3: TGTGCCAGCAGCCTTGACAGGGGTTACAGTGAGCAGTTCTTC.

Regarding this clonotype: Being one base from a much bigger clone, this may be a read error. The rearrangement uses TRBV5-1 and TRBJ1-6; maybe TRBD1 (6 bases). The CDR3 consists of 18 residues. Germline CDR1 and CDR2: SGHRS and YFSETQ. The CDR3 is CASSLRANRDSYNSPVHF. In DNA form, the CDR3 reads TGCGCCAGCAGCCTACGCGCTAACAGGGACTCCTATAATTCACCCGTCCACTTT.

The chain combines TRBV4-2 with TRBJ2-7; D possibly corresponds to TRBD2 (5 bases). This CDR3 spans 13 amino acids. Germline V CDR1 and CDR2: LGHNA, YNFKEQ. V was clipped by 4 bases and J by 3 bases, with 10 bases between them. CDR3: CASSRELDYEQYF. As DNA, the CDR3 is TGTGCCAGCAGCCGGGAGCTTGACTACGAGCAGTACTTC.

This clonotype has more than one count but fewer than ten. The chain links TRBV10-3 to TRBJ1-5; the D gene is possibly TRBD1 (6 bases). The CDR3 loop spans 14 amino acids. Germline CDR1 and CDR2: ENHRY and SYGVKD. Trimming took 5 bases from V and 5 from J, leaving 13 bases between them. The DNA of the CDR3 is TGTGCCATCAGTCTCACAGGGTCGGATCAGCCCCAGCATTTT. Translation: CAISLTGSDQPQHF.

This clonotype occurred a few times. The chain employs TRBV7-2 and TRBJ2-7, with 8 bases aligning to TRBD1. Germline CDR1 is SGHTA and CDR2 is FQGNSA. The CDR3 loop spans 13 amino acids. With 5 bases clipped from V and 6 bases from J, the junction kept 6 bases outside the gene matches. The CDR3 sequence: CASSPLTGAEQYV. The CDR3 region has the DNA TGTGCCAGCAGCCCGTTGACAGGGGCCGAGCAGTACGTC.

The genes are TRBV10-3 and TRBJ2-3; D ambiguous. V was pared by 1 base and J by 1 base, with 6 bases between. The germline V gene has CDR1 ENHRY and CDR2 SYGVKD. CDR3 length equals 14 residues. Here the CDR3 reads CAISEFLGTDTQYF. The DNA of the CDR3 is TGTGCCATCAGTGAGTTTTTGGGCACAGATACGCAGTATTTT.

This clonotype has a handful of counts. The chain combines TRBV29-1 with TRBJ1-2; 10 bases are a match to TRBD1. Trimming cost V 3 bases and J 11 bases; bases outside gene matches: 6. Germline V gene lookup returns CDR1 SQVTM and CDR2 ANQGSEA. The CDR3 sequence is 12 residues long. The CDR3, as DNA: TGCAGCGTTGACGGGACAGGGGCCCTATACACCTTC. Encoded protein: CSVDGTGALYTF.

This clonotype has a handful of counts. The V and J genes are TRBV7-2 and TRBJ1-2; no clear D. With 5 bases removed from V and 4 bases from J, the gap between germline ends came to 11 bases. Per germline, CDR1 SGHTA and CDR2 FQGNSA. The CDR3 runs 13 residues. The CDR3 nucleotides read TGTGCCAGCAGCCCACAGAACGCCTATGGCTACACCTTC. It is translated as CASSPQNAYGYTF.

This clonotype was recorded a few times. The genes are TRBV7-9 and TRBJ2-4, with TRBD1 matching over 7 bases. CDR1 and CDR2 (germline): SEHNR, FQNEAQ (reference sequence). CDR3 size: 15 residues. Trimming at V came to 3 bases and at J to 3 bases, leaving 5 bases not matched to a gene. The DNA for the CDR3 is TGTGCCAGCAGCTTGGACAGGAAGAACAAAAACATTCAGTACTTC. This translates into CASSLDRKNKNIQYF.

This chain joins TRBV7-9 and TRBJ1-1, with 7 bases identical to TRBD1. The CDR3 is made up of 14 amino acids. Germline assignment: CDR1 SEHNR and CDR2 FQNEAQ (reference sequence). J gave up 7 bases and V 2 bases, and 7 bases lay outside the gene matches. The CDR3, as DNA: TGTGCCAGCAGCTTAACAGGGGCGCGCAGTGAAGCTTTCTTT. This encodes CASSLTGARSEAFF.

This clonotype has a count of ten or more. V and J are TRBV18 and TRBJ2-3; 11 bases match TRBD2. J was trimmed by 2 bases and V by 3 bases; bases with no gene match: 4. CDR3 length equals 16 residues. Germline V gene lookup returns CDR1 KGHSH and CDR2 LQKENI. For the CDR3, the DNA is TGTGCCAGCTCACCGGGGACTAGCGGAATCACAGATACGCAGTATTTT. Its protein is CASSPGTSGITDTQYF.

The chain is built from TRBV7-9 and TRBJ2-3; 11 nucleotides match TRBD2. CDR3 size: 15 residues. Losses at the gene ends were 5 bases for V and 2 bases for J; bases not matched to a gene: 3. The germline V gene has CDR1 SEHNR and CDR2 FQNEAQ (reference sequence). CDR3 protein: CASSPSGGFTDTQYF. CDR3 coding DNA: TGTGCCAGCAGCCCTAGCGGGGGGTTCACAGATACGCAGTATTTT.

The gene calls are TRBV4-3 and TRBJ2-2, with 9 bases matching TRBD1. The germline V gene encodes CDR1 LGHNA and CDR2 YSLEER. J was trimmed by 5 bases and V by 1 base; bases with no gene match: 8. The CDR3 contains 17 residues. In nucleotides, the CDR3 is TGCGCCAGCAGCCAAGGGGCCGGGACAGGGTTTACCGGGGAGCTGTTTTTT. Its translation: CASSQGAGTGFTGELFF.

This sequence joins TRBV6-2 or TRBV6-3 and TRBJ1-2, with TRBD1 identical over 9 bases. This CDR3 has 13 amino acids. CDR1 and CDR2 (germline): MNHEY, SVGEGT. V lost 5 bases and J lost 7; bases outside the gene matches: 5. The CDR3 sequence: CASSLRTGAGYTF. For the CDR3, the DNA is TGTGCCAGCAGTCTCCGGACAGGGGCTGGCTACACCTTC.

This clonotype was recorded at least ten times. The chain uses TRBV29-1 and TRBJ2-3, with 9 nucleotides matching TRBD1. The junction had 0 bases not matched to a gene; V was cut back by 4 bases and J by 1 base. The germline V gene encodes CDR1 SQVTM and CDR2 ANQGSEA. The CDR3 covers 13 residues. The CDR3 is CSVGTGGTDTQYF. The CDR3 DNA follows: TGCAGCGTTGGGACAGGGGGCACAGATACGCAGTATTTT.

A few counts support this clonotype. V usage is TRBV18 and J usage is TRBJ1-1; possible D gene TRBD1, 6 bases. The CDR3 spans 15 residues. With 3 bases removed from V and 4 bases from J, the gap between germline ends came to 15 bases. Germline V gene lookup returns CDR1 KGHSH and CDR2 LQKENI. CDR3 sequence (DNA): TGTGCCAGCTCACCCAACCGGGGAGGGGGCACTGAAGCTTTCTTT. This encodes CASSPNRGGGTEAFF.